These 11 T cell receptor beta chains share one sample of origin, sequenced in a study of CD4 T cells in relation to SARS-CoV-2 and coronaviruses. The assay was immunoSEQ multiplex PCR, and TCRdb's table has in-frame clones only and misses some. The table lists 35,000 to 50,000 clones, almost 85% of them singletons. Which antigens these TCRs recognize remains unknown. The sample consisted of naive CD4+ T cells from PBMCs, cultured in vitro. This sample's subset: naive CD4+ T cells isolated by negative enrichment. The receptors come from an adult with COVID-19.

The CDR3 DNA reads TGTGCCAGCAGTTACACTAGCGGAGGGACCCAGTACTTC. Its protein is CASSYTSGGTQYF. The chain carries TRBV6-5 and TRBJ2-5; 8 bases agree with TRBD2. The CDR3 length is 13 residues. The J segment lost 7 bases and the V segment lost 2 bases, leaving 3 bases of the junction unmatched. Germline assignment: CDR1 MNHEY and CDR2 SVGAGI.

The CDR3 loop is CASSQDWGGRGTPYF. CDR3 DNA: TGCGCCAGCAGCCAAGATTGGGGGGGGCGCGGGACTCCTTACTTC. The V call is TRBV4-3, the J call TRBJ2-7, with D maybe TRBD2 (7 bases). This CDR3 is built from 15 residues. Trimming cost V 0 bases and J 13 bases, with 22 bases left between them. Germline CDR1 is LGHNA and CDR2 is YSLEER.

The rearrangement joins TRBV14 to TRBJ2-7; D gene uncertain. The CDR3 contains 12 residues. The ends were cut back, 5 bases at V and 3 bases at J, with 8 bases in the middle. Germline-derived CDR1 and CDR2 are SGHDN and FVKESK. The CDR3 DNA reads TGTGCCAGCAGCTTACAACGCTACGAGCAGTACTTC. The encoded protein is CASSLQRYEQYF.

V and J are TRBV18 and TRBJ2-7; D unresolved. This CDR3 spans 14 amino acids. Germline CDR1 is KGHSH and CDR2 is LQKENI. V was clipped by 3 bases and J by 0 bases, with 9 bases between them. This CDR3 reads CASSPASTSYEQYF. The CDR3 DNA reads as TGTGCCAGCTCACCTGCATCGACCTCCTACGAGCAGTACTTC. Variable domain in full (rest from reference TRBV18 and TRBJ2-7): NAGVMQNPRHLVRRRGQEARLRCSPMKGHSHVYWYRQLPEEGLKFMVYLQKENIIDESGMPKERFSAEFPKEGPSILRIQQVVRGDSAAYFCASSPASTSYEQYFGPGTRLTVT.

The rearrangement links TRBV28 to TRBJ2-1, with 11 bases fitting TRBD2. The CDR3 consists of 16 residues. The J segment lost 7 bases and the V segment lost 5 bases, leaving 10 bases of the junction unmatched. The germline CDR1 and CDR2 sequences are MDHEN and SYDVKM. CDR3 in DNA: TGTGCCAGCAGTACCCTAGCGGGAGGAGGACGTAATGAGCAGTTCTTC. The encoded protein is CASSTLAGGGRNEQFF.

The chain joins TRBV5-4 to TRBJ2-5, with 9 bases lining up with TRBD2. The CDR3 is made up of 14 amino acids. V lost 4 bases to trimming and J lost 1 base; unmatched junction nucleotides: 2. Germline V CDR1 and CDR2: SGHNT, YYREEE (reference sequence). The CDR3 is CASSMTSGQETQYF. As DNA, the CDR3 is TGTGCCAGCAGCATGACTAGCGGCCAAGAGACCCAGTACTTC. The full variable domain, with the rest looked up from reference TRBV5-4 and TRBJ2-5, is ETGVTQSPTHLIKTRGQQVTLRCSSQSGHNTVSWYQQALGQGPQFIFQYYREEENGRGNFPPRFSGLQFPNYSSELNVNALELDDSALYLCASSMTSGQETQYFGPGTRLLVL.

This clone was seen a handful of times. This chain links TRBV19 with TRBJ1-1, with D unclear. Germline values: CDR1 LNHDA, CDR2 SQIVND (reference sequence). The germline V and J ends were trimmed by 5 bases and 0 bases, with 16 bases remaining between them. The CDR3 runs 16 residues. In nucleotides, the CDR3 is TGTGCCAGTAGTGGGCTCCGGGGTAAATTGAACACTGAAGCTTTCTTT. Protein: CASSGLRGKLNTEAFF. The full variable domain, with the rest looked up from reference TRBV19 and TRBJ1-1, is DGGITQSPKYLFRKEGQNVTLSCEQNLNHDAMYWYRQDPGQGLRLIYYSQIVNDFQKGDIAEGYSVSREKKESFPLTVTSAQKNPTAFYLCASSGLRGKLNTEAFFGQGTRLTVV.

The chain links TRBV10-1 to TRBJ2-3, with D possibly matching TRBD1 (6 bases). The CDR3 runs 15 residues. Germline V CDR1 and CDR2: WNHNN, SYGVQD (reference sequence). The germline V and J ends were trimmed by 6 bases and 3 bases, with 16 bases remaining between them. For the CDR3, the DNA is TGCGCCAGCAGCCCCAGGACAGCGAGGACAGATACGCAGTATTTT. Its protein product is CASSPRTARTDTQYF.

The chain's CDR3 is CASSSRGADSYNEQFF. The CDR3 DNA reads TGTGCCAGCAGTTCCCGCGGAGCGGACTCCTACAATGAGCAGTTCTTC. This rearrangement joins TRBV6-6 to TRBJ2-1, with D tentatively TRBD2 (5 bases). Germline CDR1 MNHNY, CDR2 SVGAGI (reference sequence). The CDR3 is made up of 16 amino acids. V gave up 4 bases and J gave up 0 bases, with 13 bases separating them.

The V call is TRBV7-9, the J call TRBJ2-7, with unresolved D. The CDR3 length is 11 residues. Germline lookup yields CDR1 SEHNR and CDR2 FQNEAQ (reference sequence). Trimming removed 1 base at V and 6 bases at J, with 4 bases between. CDR3 residues: CASSLGVEQYF. The CDR3 region has the DNA TGTGCCAGCAGCTTAGGGGTCGAGCAGTACTTC.

The chain couples TRBV7-2 to TRBJ2-7, with 9 positions matching TRBD1. The CDR3 has 15 residues. With V trimmed by 4 bases and J by 5 bases, 9 bases remained unmatched. CDR1 and CDR2 from the germline V gene are SGHTA and FQGNSA. Here the CDR3 DNA reads TGTGCCAGCAGCTACTCTCGGGACAGGGCCCACGAGCAGTACTTC. It encodes CASSYSRDRAHEQYF. The full variable domain, in which reference TRBV7-2 and TRBJ2-7 provide the parts outside the CDR3, is GAGVSQSPSNKVTEKGKDVELRCDPISGHTALYWYRQSLGQGLEFLIYFQGNSAPDKSGLPSDRFSAERTGGSVSTLTIQRTQQEDSAVYLCASSYSRDRAHEQYFGPGTRLTVT.